The present T cell receptor (beta chain) was sequenced within a study of blood T cell repertoires in COVID-19. Study information: COVID-19 samples, acute and convalescent, were from the United States, Italy and Spain. T cells, B-cell-depleted T cells, or PBMCs supplied cDNA or gDNA.

Germline loops: CDR1 LGHDT, CDR2 YNNKEL (reference sequence). V lost 4 bases to trimming and J lost 1 base, with 13 bases between them. The CDR3 extends over 15 amino acids. Measured with immunoSEQ multiplex PCR; TCRdb has only the in-frame clones, and not every one. The sample records approximately 180,000 clones, roughly 88% being singletons. The clonotype was recovered from a human donor with active or convalescent COVID-19. The donor label of this sample is uncertain. The chain employs TRBV3-1 (or the pseudogene TRBV3-2) and TRBJ1-1; D is possibly TRBD1 (5 bases). The sequencing input was peripheral blood. The CDR3: CASSRSSGGNTEAFF. CDR3 sequence (DNA): TGTGCCAGCAGCCGTAGCTCGGGGGGGAACACTGAAGCTTTCTTT.